These 18 T cell receptor beta chains came from one sample sequenced in a study of blood T cells in healthy people across ages. Alongside a J-beta primer mix, a sample-barcoded 5' primer served in a second PCR lasting about 7 to 11 cycles. Each CDR3 protein is one row after TCRdb ran MiXCR on the 5' RACE reads. The profile shows about 780,000 distinct CDR3 sequences, less than 60% of them singletons. Input material: blood. These receptors originate from a man older than 75 in good health.

CDR3 amino acids: CASSSPLGGTEAFF. The CDR3 nucleotides read TGTGCCAGCAGTTCCCCCCTGGGGGGCACTGAAGCTTTCTTT. The chain is built from TRBV28 and TRBJ1-1, with a possible D match to TRBD1 (5 bases). Germline V gene lookup returns CDR1 MDHEN and CDR2 SYDVKM. V lost 4 bases, J lost 4 bases, and 13 bases lay in between. This CDR3 has 14 residues.

This clonotype was picked up a small number of times. V gene TRBV9 combines with J gene TRBJ2-1, with 11 positions matching TRBD2. The V segment lost 3 bases and the J segment 8 bases; nucleotides outside the gene matches: 10. This CDR3 contains 16 residues. The germline CDR1 and CDR2 sequences are SGDLS and YYNGEE. CDR3 DNA: TGTGCCAGCAGCGCCAGGCTAGCGGGAGGACGGTATGAGCAGTTCTTC. Protein: CASSARLAGGRYEQFF.

This clonotype has more than one count but fewer than ten. This chain joins TRBV7-3 and TRBJ2-1, with D possibly TRBD2 on 6 matching bases. Trimming stripped 4 bases from V and 4 bases from J, with 14 bases between. The CDR3 runs 15 residues. Per germline, CDR1 SGHTA and CDR2 FQGTGA. The CDR3 bases are TGTGCCAGCAGCTCCTCTCTGGGGGGATACAATGAGCAGTTCTTC. It translates to CASSSSLGGYNEQFF.

This chain connects TRBV24-1 to TRBJ2-3; 8 bases agree with TRBD1. The CDR3 length is 15 residues. Germline V gene sequence: CDR1 KGHDR, CDR2 SFDVKD. J gave up 2 bases and V 5 bases, and 5 bases lay outside the gene matches. For the CDR3, the DNA is TGTGCCACCAGTGTGTGGACAGGGTTCACAGATACGCAGTATTTT. Amino acid sequence: CATSVWTGFTDTQYF.

Only a few counts were recorded for this clonotype. The chain combines TRBV29-1 with TRBJ2-3; D is unclear. The CDR3 extends over 14 amino acids. The V gene's germline CDR1 is SQVTM and CDR2 ANQGSEA. V lost 4 bases and J lost 0, with 11 bases in between. CDR3 DNA sequence: TGCAGCGTTGGGGCGGACCAGAGCACAGATACGCAGTATTTT. It is translated as CSVGADQSTDTQYF.

A note on this clonotype: Just one base apart from a much larger clone, this may be a read error. The chain uses TRBV2 and TRBJ2-5, with TRBD1 matching over 7 bases. J lost 5 bases, V lost 6 bases, and 9 bases had no gene match. The CDR3 has 14 residues. Germline V lookup: CDR1 SNHLY, CDR2 FYNNEI. The CDR3 loop reads CASRRRQGGETQYF. CDR3 nucleotides: TGTGCCAGCAGGAGGAGACAGGGTGGTGAGACCCAGTACTTC.

The rearrangement uses TRBV5-1 and TRBJ2-1; 7 bases are shared with TRBD1. The J segment lost 10 bases and the V segment lost 3 bases, leaving 13 bases of the junction unmatched. The CDR3 totals 15 residues. Germline lookup yields CDR1 SGHRS and CDR2 YFSETQ. The CDR3 DNA reads as TGCGCCAGCAGCTCCCGGACAGGATTCCTCAAGGAGCAGTTCTTC. Its translation is CASSSRTGFLKEQFF.

This chain links TRBV27 with TRBJ2-7; D gene ambiguous. Germline CDR1 reads MNHEY; CDR2 reads SMNVEV (reference sequence). This CDR3 is 15 amino acids long. V gave up 6 bases and J gave up 4 bases, with 19 bases separating them. The CDR3 sequence: CASSSIGPPDYEQYF. CDR3 coding DNA: TGTGCCAGCAGCAGCATCGGACCTCCAGATTACGAGCAGTACTTC.

CDR3 region: CASSLEVSRGDNEQFF. The CDR3 DNA is TGTGCCAGCAGCTTAGAGGTGTCGCGGGGGGACAATGAGCAGTTCTTC. The V and J genes are TRBV7-2 and TRBJ2-1, with 8 bases that match TRBD2. This CDR3 region has 16 residues. J lost 5 bases, V lost 1 base, and 7 bases had no gene match. Per germline, CDR1 SGHTA and CDR2 FQGNSA.

Comments on this clonotype: This may arise from a read error, as a much more abundant clone is one base away. The V call is TRBV7-8, the J call TRBJ2-5; 7 nucleotides align to TRBD2. CDR3 length: 14 residues. V trimming: 4 bases; J trimming: 2 bases; junction bases outside the gene matches: 4. The germline CDR1 and CDR2 sequences are SGHVS and FQNEAQ. The CDR3 bases are TGTGCCAGCAGCTCGGGGGGACGACAAGAGACCCAGTACTTC. Amino acid sequence: CASSSGGRQETQYF.

The rearrangement links TRBV5-6 to TRBJ1-5; D not certain. The V and J ends lost 0 bases and 4 bases respectively, with 17 bases between them. The CDR3 length is 17 residues. The germline CDR1 and CDR2 sequences are SGHDT and YYEEEE. DNA of the CDR3: TGTGCCAGCAGCTTGGGAGCTGGGGAGGAAGAAAATCAGCCCCAGCATTTT. It yields the protein CASSLGAGEEENQPQHF.

Of note for this clonotype: A much larger clone lies a single base off, so this may be a read error. The V gene is TRBV7-3, the J gene TRBJ2-1; 9 positions match TRBD2. The J call may not be correct, given that the DNA end is closer to TRBJ2-7. The CDR3 is 16 amino acids. From germline, CDR1 is SGHTA and CDR2 FQGTGA. CDR3 in DNA: TGTGCCAGCAGCCTCGGACTAGCGCTATCCTACAATGAGCAGTACTTC. As protein: CASSLGLALSYNEQYF.

This clonotype was picked up many times. This rearrangement joins TRBV25-1 to TRBJ2-6; D not resolved. The CDR3 consists of 15 residues. V gave up 6 bases and J gave up 2 bases, with 11 bases separating them. Germline CDR1 is MGHDK and CDR2 is SYGVNS. CDR3 bases: TGTGCCAGCAGCCTACAAGGGACTGGGGCCAACGTCCTGACTTTC. Protein sequence: CASSLQGTGANVLTF.

This clonotype has more than one count but fewer than ten. Possible read error: a much larger clone is one base away. This chain connects TRBV7-2 to TRBJ2-4; D gene unclear. The CDR3 contains 13 residues. The ends were cut back, 5 bases at V and 6 bases at J, with 11 bases in the middle. Per germline, CDR1 SGHTA and CDR2 FQGNSA. In DNA, the CDR3 is TGTGCCAGCAGCGTAGAATCTGGAAACATTCAGTACTTC. Protein sequence: CASSVESGNIQYF.

The rearrangement joins TRBV11-1 to TRBJ2-1, with 9 bases that match TRBD2. Per germline, CDR1 SGHAT and CDR2 FQDESV (reference sequence). The CDR3 is made up of 17 amino acids. The trim removed 2 bases at V and 7 bases at J, leaving 12 bases unmatched. CDR3 in amino acids: CASSLRQREALGNEQFF. CDR3 coding DNA: TGTGCCAGCAGCTTACGGCAGCGGGAGGCCCTCGGTAATGAGCAGTTCTTC.

This rearrangement joins TRBV20-1 to TRBJ2-7; no reliable D call. The CDR3 is 13 residues long. Germline V gene sequence: CDR1 DFQATT, CDR2 SNEGSKA (reference sequence). Trimming removed 5 bases from V and 2 bases from J, with 13 bases in between. For the CDR3, the DNA is TGCAGTGCTTTATTACAAGAGACCTACGAGCAGTACTTC. This codes for CSALLQETYEQYF.

On this clonotype: This may be a read error, as it is one base from a much larger clone. J is TRBJ2-7 and V is TRBV7-2; possibly TRBD1 or TRBD2 for D (6 bases each). The J call may not be correct, given that the DNA end is closer to TRBJ2-5. Germline-derived CDR1 and CDR2 are SGHTA and FQGNSA. CDR3 length equals 18 residues. CDR3 bases: TGTGCCAGCAGCTCAGTAACGGTTGGGGGGCGGTTTCGGGAGACCCAGTACTTC. Protein product: CASSSVTVGGRFRETQYF.

This clonotype was counted at least ten times. The chain carries TRBV7-2 and TRBJ2-7, with D maybe TRBD2 (6 bases). Germline CDR1 SGHTA, CDR2 FQGNSA. This CDR3 region has 17 residues. Trimming pared 2 bases from V and 4 bases from J, leaving 21 bases between. The CDR3 loop is CASSLSSGSGVGYEQYF. In DNA, the CDR3 is TGTGCCAGCAGCTTAAGTTCAGGGTCGGGGGTAGGGTACGAGCAGTACTTC.